This TCR beta chain came from a study of radiotherapy plus CTLA-4 blockade in lung cancer. Notes on the study in general: There was expansion of tumor-derived TCR clones in blood after radiotherapy plus ipilimumab.

On this clone: The target antigen is unknown.

Patients in the study, people with chemo-refractory metastatic non-small-cell lung cancer, received focal radiation plus ipilimumab CTLA-4 blockade. Trimming at V came to 5 bases and at J to 2 bases, leaving 11 bases not matched to a gene. CDR1 and CDR2 from the germline V gene are LNHNV and YYDKDF (reference sequence). This CDR3 is built from 17 residues. TCRdb's table, derived via immunoSEQ multiplex PCR, lists solely in-frame clones and lacks some. Counted here are about 85,000 clones, approximately 86% occurring once; the ten biggest clones make up 2% to 2.5%. The sequenced sample was peripheral blood, obtained from a patient treated with radiotherapy plus ipilimumab. This rearrangement joins TRBV15 to TRBJ2-3, with 9 bases fitting TRBD1. The clonotype originates from a human donor with non-small cell lung cancer who had a partial response to radiotherapy plus ipilimumab. The CDR3 sequence is CATSGKQGALITDTQYF. CDR3 sequence (DNA): TGTGCCACCAGCGGAAAACAGGGGGCGCTTATCACAGATACGCAGTATTTT. Looking up the rest from reference TRBV15 and TRBJ2-3 gives the full variable domain: DAMVIQNPRYQVTQFGKPVTLSCSQTLNHNVMYWYQQKSSQAPKLLFHYYDKDFNNEADTPDNFQSRRPNTSFCFLDIRSPGLGDTAMYLCATSGKQGALITDTQYFGPGTRLTVL.